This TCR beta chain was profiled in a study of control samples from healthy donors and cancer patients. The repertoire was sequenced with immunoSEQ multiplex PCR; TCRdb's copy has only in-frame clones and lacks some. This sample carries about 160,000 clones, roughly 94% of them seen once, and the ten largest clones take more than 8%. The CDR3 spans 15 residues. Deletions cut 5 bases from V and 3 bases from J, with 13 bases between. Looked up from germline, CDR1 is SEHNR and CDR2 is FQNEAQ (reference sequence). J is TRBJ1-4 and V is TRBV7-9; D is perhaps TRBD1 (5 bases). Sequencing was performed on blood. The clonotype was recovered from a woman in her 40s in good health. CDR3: CASSGGTLANEKLFF. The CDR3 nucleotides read TGTGCCAGCAGCGGGGGGACTTTGGCTAATGAAAAACTGTTTTTT. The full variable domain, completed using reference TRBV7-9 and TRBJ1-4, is DTGVSQNPRHKITKRGQNVTFRCDPISEHNRLYWYRQTLGQGPEFLTYFQNEAQLEKSRLLSDRFSAERPKGSFSTLEIQRTEQGDSAMYLCASSGGTLANEKLFFGSGTQLSVL.